Below, 20 T cell receptor beta chains from the same sample are listed, as sequenced in a study of CD8 T cells in ankylosing spondylitis. From the 5' RACE reads, TCRdb called clonotypes with MiXCR, one entry per CDR3 protein. The sample consists of more than 250,000 distinct CDR3 sequences, approximately 10% of them appearing once. What was sequenced was blood, either unsorted or a sorted T cell fraction (not recorded which). Receptors originate from a female donor with ankylosing spondylitis or in good health (not recorded which).

Concerning this clonotype itself: The CDR3 end shows no conserved phenylalanine or tryptophan, and so a read error is likely. The genes are TRBV28 and TRBJ2-5; perhaps D is TRBD1 or TRBD2 (7 bases each). The germline V gene encodes CDR1 MDHEN and CDR2 SYDVKM. The CDR3 loop spans 13 amino acids. Deletions cut 7 bases from V and 2 bases from J, with 11 bases between. The CDR3 loop reads CASIQGGQETQYY. The DNA for the CDR3 is TGTGCCAGCATCCAGGGGGGGCAAGAGACCCAGTACTAC.

This clonotype turned up a few times. The chain couples TRBV5-1 to TRBJ2-7, with TRBD1 matching 9 bases. The CDR3 contains 15 residues. The V gene end was trimmed by 5 bases and the J gene end by 7 bases; junction bases not matched to a gene: 13. Germline assignment: CDR1 SGHRS and CDR2 YFSETQ. DNA for the CDR3: TGCGCCAGCAGTTTTAAGGGACAGGGCTCGGGAGAGCAGTACTTC. Translation gives CASSFKGQGSGEQYF.

This clonotype has a handful of counts. The chain joins TRBV5-1 to TRBJ2-4, with D perhaps given as TRBD1 or TRBD2 (5 bases each). The CDR3 totals 15 residues. Germline V gene data show CDR1 as SGHRS and CDR2 as YFSETQ. Trimming pared 1 base from V and 1 base from J, leaving 9 bases between. The DNA of the CDR3 is TGCGCCAGCAGCTTGACTGGGACGGCCAAAAACATTCAGTACTTC. As protein: CASSLTGTAKNIQYF.

A few counts support this clonotype. This chain uses TRBV6-5 with TRBJ2-7, with 7 bases aligning to TRBD1. V lost 5 bases, J lost 2 bases, and 9 bases stayed unmatched. CDR3 length equals 15 residues. Per the germline V gene, CDR1 is MNHEY and CDR2 is SVGAGI. CDR3 amino acids: CASSTEPGQTYEQYF. The CDR3 bases are TGTGCCAGCAGTACTGAGCCGGGACAGACCTACGAGCAGTACTTC.

A few counts support this clonotype. The genes are TRBV7-3 and TRBJ2-5, with 9 bases that match TRBD2. The germline gives CDR1 SGHTA, CDR2 FQGTGA. V shed 4 bases and J 4 bases; nucleotides not matched to a gene: 7. The CDR3 totals 15 residues. This CDR3 reads CASSSQAGGGETQYF. CDR3 DNA: TGTGCCAGCAGCTCCCAAGCGGGGGGAGGAGAGACCCAGTACTTC.

Ten or more counts support this clonotype. CDR3 amino acids: CASSSHLNWEGGEQFF. The CDR3 bases are TGCGCCAGCAGCTCCCACCTGAATTGGGAAGGTGGTGAGCAGTTCTTC. V usage is TRBV5-1 and J usage is TRBJ2-1; no reliable D call. The V end was cut by 3 bases, the J end by 9 bases, with 22 bases between. CDR3 length equals 16 residues. Germline CDR1 SGHRS, CDR2 YFSETQ.

A word on this clonotype: The junction does not match germline at one end; this may be a read error. This chain links TRBV20-1 with TRBJ2-7; D is possibly TRBD1 or TRBD2 (5 bases each). CDR3 length equals 16 residues. Germline V gene data show CDR1 as DFQATT and CDR2 as SNEGSKA (reference sequence). The DNA of the CDR3 is TGCTGTGCCCTCGAGGGAGTTTGGGGGACGTCCTACGAGCAGTACTTC. It is translated as CCALEGVWGTSYEQYF.

This clonotype turned up a few times. The V call is TRBV2, the J call TRBJ1-1, with D perhaps matching TRBD1 (6 bases). The CDR3 runs 16 residues. Per germline, CDR1 SNHLY and CDR2 FYNNEI. Trimming removed 6 bases from V and 5 bases from J, with 22 bases in between. The CDR3 DNA follows: TGTGCCAGCAGAGTGAGGGGAGGGACACCGGGGACTGAAGCTTTCTTT. Amino acid sequence: CASRVRGGTPGTEAFF.

This clonotype was recorded at least ten times. The chain links TRBV6-1 to TRBJ2-2, with a tentative D call TRBD2 (6 bases). Germline V gives CDR1 MNHNS, CDR2 SASEGT. This CDR3 comprises 14 residues. Trimming took 6 bases from V and 6 from J, leaving 14 bases between them. This CDR3 is CASSRSGRSGELFF. In nucleotides, the CDR3 is TGTGCCAGCAGCAGGTCAGGGAGGTCCGGGGAGCTGTTTTTT.

This clonotype was observed many times. The chain recombines TRBV5-1 with TRBJ2-1; D might be TRBD2 (5 bases). CDR3 length: 15 residues. Germline V gene sequence: CDR1 SGHRS, CDR2 YFSETQ. The germline V and J ends were trimmed by 0 bases and 6 bases, with 13 bases remaining between them. CDR3 sequence reads: CASSLARGGSNEQFF. The CDR3 DNA is TGCGCCAGCAGCTTGGCACGGGGTGGGAGCAATGAGCAGTTCTTC.

The CDR3 reads CASSGGLASTDTQYF. CDR3 DNA: TGTGCCAGCAGCGGGGGACTAGCGAGCACAGATACGCAGTATTTT. The chain carries TRBV11-2 and TRBJ2-3; TRBD2 aligns across 10 bases. The germline V gene has CDR1 SGHAT and CDR2 FQNNGV. This CDR3 comprises 15 residues. With V trimmed by 5 bases and J by 0 bases, 2 bases remained unmatched. Based on the CDR3 plus reference TRBV11-2 and TRBJ2-3, the full variable domain is EAGVAQSPRYKIIEKRQSVAFWCNPISGHATLYWYQQILGQGPKLLIQFQNNGVVDDSQLPKDRFSAERLKGVDSTLKIQPAKLEDSAVYLCASSGGLASTDTQYFGPGTRLTVL.

The CDR3: CAWGIREKLFF. The CDR3 coding sequence is TGTGCCTGGGGGATCCGTGAAAAACTGTTTTTT. The chain carries TRBV30 and TRBJ1-4; no firm D call. Trimming stripped 5 bases from V and 7 bases from J, with 8 bases between. The CDR3 sequence is 11 residues long. Germline CDR1 is GTSNPN and CDR2 is SVGIG (reference sequence).

This clonotype was observed many times. The chain is built from TRBV12-3 or TRBV12-4 and TRBJ1-5; D call uncertain. V shed 6 bases and J shed 9 bases, with 15 bases lying between them. This CDR3 has 13 amino acids. CDR3 nucleotides: TGTGCCAGCAGGGACGGGATTTCAGGGCCCCAGCATTTT. Protein: CASRDGISGPQHF.

This clonotype was picked up many times. V and J are TRBV20-1 and TRBJ2-1, with D possibly called TRBD1 or TRBD2 (6 bases each). This CDR3 region has 15 residues. Trimming cost V 0 bases and J 4 bases, with 13 bases left between them. Germline CDR1 is DFQATT and CDR2 is SNEGSKA (reference sequence). CDR3 amino acids: CSARDLRGEYNEQFF. The CDR3 DNA is TGCAGTGCTAGAGATTTAAGGGGGGAATACAATGAGCAGTTCTTC.

The sample holds many counts of this clonotype. This rearrangement joins TRBV6-1 to TRBJ1-6, with TRBD1 identical over 11 bases. V trimming: 6 bases; J trimming: 9 bases; junction bases outside the gene matches: 4. Germline-derived CDR1 and CDR2 are MNHNS and SASEGT. CDR3 length: 14 residues. DNA of the CDR3: TGTGCCAGCAGCCCCGGGACAGGGGGTTCACCCCTCCACTTT. It encodes CASSPGTGGSPLHF.

This clonotype appeared a few times. V gene TRBV7-6 combines with J gene TRBJ2-5; D is perhaps TRBD2 (5 bases). V was clipped by 2 bases and J by 5 bases, with 18 bases between them. CDR1 SGHVS and CDR2 FNYEAQ come from the germline V gene. The length of the CDR3 is 16 residues. CDR3 nucleotide sequence: TGTGCCAGCAGCTTAATCGGAATCCGGGGTTGGGAGACCCAGTACTTC. Translation gives CASSLIGIRGWETQYF. The entire variable domain, with the rest obtained from reference TRBV7-6 and TRBJ2-5, is as follows: GAGVSQSPRYKVTKRGQDVALRCDPISGHVSLYWYRQALGQGPEFLTYFNYEAQQDKSGLPNDRFSAERPEGSISTLTIQRTEQRDSAMYRCASSLIGIRGWETQYFGPGTRLLVL.

This clonotype was seen only a few times. The chain couples TRBV5-1 to TRBJ2-7, with 14 bases identical to TRBD2. Germline V gene sequence: CDR1 SGHRS, CDR2 YFSETQ. With 5 bases clipped from V and 2 bases from J, the junction kept 3 bases outside the gene matches. CDR3 length equals 15 residues. The CDR3 nucleotides are TGCGCCAGCAGTCCGACTAGCGGGAGGGCCTACGAGCAGTACTTC. This sequence encodes CASSPTSGRAYEQYF.

Many counts were recorded for this clonotype. The CDR3 loop is CSAPGQGSGELFF. The CDR3, as DNA: TGCAGTGCCCCGGGACAGGGGTCCGGGGAGCTGTTTTTT. J is TRBJ2-2 and V is TRBV20-1, with 10 bases lining up with TRBD1. The CDR3 is 13 residues long. V was pared by 6 bases and J by 6 bases, with 4 bases of the junction left unmatched. CDR1 is DFQATT and CDR2 is SNEGSKA in the germline V gene (reference sequence).

This clonotype was seen at least ten times. One end of the junction varies from germline; a read error may be responsible. The chain carries TRBV20-1 and TRBJ1-5; 10 positions agree with TRBD1. The CDR3 has 17 residues. Germline CDR1 DFQATT, CDR2 SNEGSKA (reference sequence). The CDR3 region is CSARERTGTGVNQPQHF. CDR3 bases: TGCAGTGCAAGAGAGCGGACCGGGACAGGGGTTAATCAGCCCCAGCATTTT.

The J gene is TRBJ2-7, the V gene TRBV19; D is possibly TRBD1 (7 bases). CDR1 and CDR2 (germline): LNHDA, SQIVND (reference sequence). Trimming shortened V by 6 bases and J by 5 bases, and 11 bases separated the two germline ends. This CDR3 contains 12 residues. The CDR3 here is CASRSGGNEQYF. For the CDR3, the DNA is TGTGCCAGTAGGTCAGGGGGGAACGAGCAGTACTTC.